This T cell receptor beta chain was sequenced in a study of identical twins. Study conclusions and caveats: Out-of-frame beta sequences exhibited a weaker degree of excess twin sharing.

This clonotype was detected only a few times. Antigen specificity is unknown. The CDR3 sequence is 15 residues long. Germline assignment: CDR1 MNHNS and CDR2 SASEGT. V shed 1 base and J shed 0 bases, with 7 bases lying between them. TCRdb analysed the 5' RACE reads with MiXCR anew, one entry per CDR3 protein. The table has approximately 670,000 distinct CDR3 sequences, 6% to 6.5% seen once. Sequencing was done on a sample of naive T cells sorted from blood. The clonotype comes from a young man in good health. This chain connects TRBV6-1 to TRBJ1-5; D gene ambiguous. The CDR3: CASSEDRYSNQPQHF. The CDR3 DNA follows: TGTGCCAGCAGTGAAGACAGATATAGCAATCAGCCCCAGCATTTT.